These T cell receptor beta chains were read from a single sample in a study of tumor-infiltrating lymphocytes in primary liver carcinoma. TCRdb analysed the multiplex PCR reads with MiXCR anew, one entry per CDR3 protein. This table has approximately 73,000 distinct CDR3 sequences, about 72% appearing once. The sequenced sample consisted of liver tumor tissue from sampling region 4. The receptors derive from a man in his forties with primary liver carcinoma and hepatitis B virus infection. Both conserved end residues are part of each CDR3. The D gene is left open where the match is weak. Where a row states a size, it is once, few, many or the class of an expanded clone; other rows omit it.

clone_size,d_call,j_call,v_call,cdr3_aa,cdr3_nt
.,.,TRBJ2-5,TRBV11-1,CASSPGTHGTQYF,TGTGCCAGCAGCCCCGGGACACATGGTACCCAGTACTTC
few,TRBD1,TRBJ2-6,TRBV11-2,CASSLGQGVSGANVLTF,TGTGCCAGCAGCTTGGGACAGGGAGTCTCTGGGGCCAACGTCCTGACTTTC
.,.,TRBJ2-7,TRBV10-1,CAISETRDTAYEQYF,TGCGCCATCAGTGAGACCCGGGACACCGCCTACGAGCAGTACTTC
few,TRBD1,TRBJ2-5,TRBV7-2,CASSLVRTGMETQYF,TGTGCCAGCAGCTTAGTGAGGACAGGGATGGAGACCCAGTACTTC
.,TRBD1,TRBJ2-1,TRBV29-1,CSAVSGTGNNKQFF,TGTAGCGCAGTCTCCGGGACAGGCAACAATAAGCAGTTCTTC
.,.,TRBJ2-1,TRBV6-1,CASSHGGPGQFF,TGTGCCAGCAGTCACGGGGGACCAGGGCAGTTCTTC
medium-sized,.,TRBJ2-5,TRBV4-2,CASSRGETQYF,TGTGCCAGCAGCCGAGGAGAGACCCAGTACTTC
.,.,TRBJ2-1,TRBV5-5,CASSLTSHNEQLF,TGTGCCAGCAGCTTGACGTCCCACAATGAGCAGTTGTTC
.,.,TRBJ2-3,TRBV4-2,CASSQDTGSTDRQYF,TGTGCCAGCAGTCAAGATACGGGAAGCACAGATAGGCAGTATTTT
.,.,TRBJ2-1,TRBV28,CTIRGYNEQFF,TGTACCATCCGCGGTTACAATGAGCAGTTCTTC
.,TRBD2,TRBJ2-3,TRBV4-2,CANSQDEGAGGVDTQYF,TGTGCCAACAGCCAAGATGAGGGAGCGGGAGGAGTAGATACGCAGTATTTT
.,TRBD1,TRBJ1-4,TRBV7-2,CASSLPGQGEKLFF,TGTGCCAGCAGCTTACCGGGACAGGGTGAAAAACTGTTTTTT
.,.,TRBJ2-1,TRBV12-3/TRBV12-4,CAGSPRLDVDEQIF,TGTGCCGGCAGCCCAAGACTAGATGTCGATGAGCAGATCTTC
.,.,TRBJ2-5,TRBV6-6,CVSRLVGETQYF,TGTGTCAGCAGATTGGTAGGAGAGACCCAGTACTTC
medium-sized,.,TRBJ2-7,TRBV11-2,CASSLGPDREQYF,TGTGCCAGCAGCTTGGGCCCTGACCGCGAGCAGTACTTC
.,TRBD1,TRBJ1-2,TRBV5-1,CTSSLQDTGDYGYTF,TGCACCAGCAGCTTGCAAGACACAGGGGACTATGGCTACACCTTC
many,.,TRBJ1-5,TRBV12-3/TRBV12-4,CASSLEIRTGPQHF,TGTGCCAGCAGTTTAGAGATCCGGACGGGGCCCCAGCATTTT
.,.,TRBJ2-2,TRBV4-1,CASSHDKQNTGEMFF,TGCGCAAGCAGCCACGATAAACAAAACACCGGGGAGATGTTTTTT
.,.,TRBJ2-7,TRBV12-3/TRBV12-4,CDSTRTEASYEQYF,TGTGACAGCACTAGGACTGAAGCTTCCTACGAGCAGTACTTC
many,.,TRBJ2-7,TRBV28,CASGSMWYEQYF,TGTGCCAGCGGCAGTATGTGGTACGAGCAGTACTTC
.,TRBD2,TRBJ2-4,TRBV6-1,CVSSLTGGDKNIQYF,TGTGTCAGCAGTCTGACCGGGGGGGACAAAAACATTCAGTACTTC
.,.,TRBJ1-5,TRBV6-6,CASGLPNQPQHF,TGTGCCAGCGGTCTCCCCAATCAGCCCCAGCATTTC
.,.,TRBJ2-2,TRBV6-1,CASSTYRGRDTGEMFF,TGTGCCAGCAGTACCTACAGGGGGAGGGACACAGGGGAGATGTTTTTT
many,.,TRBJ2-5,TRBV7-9,CASSSLPVFQETQYF,TGTGCCAGCAGCTCACTCCCGGTGTTCCAAGAGACCCAGTACTTC
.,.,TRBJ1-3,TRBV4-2,CVSSMDEAGNTIYF,TGTGTCAGCAGCATGGACGAGGCGGGAAACACCATATATTTT
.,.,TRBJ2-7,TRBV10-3,CAISVGQGARNHYF,.
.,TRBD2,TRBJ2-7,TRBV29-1,CSVMRGDEKYF,TGCAGCGTTATGCGGGGGGACGAGAAGTACTTC
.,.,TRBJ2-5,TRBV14,CASSQGLVVKAQYF,TGTGCCAGCAGCCAAGGTCTAGTCGTGAAGGCCCAGTACTTC
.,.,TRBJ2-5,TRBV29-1,CSAEGLLKETQYF,TGCAGCGCTGAAGGACTGTTGAAAGAGACCCAGTACTTC
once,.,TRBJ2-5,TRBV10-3,CAAREEVGQETQYF,TGTGCCGCCCGAGAAGAAGTGGGTCAAGAGACCCAGTACTTC
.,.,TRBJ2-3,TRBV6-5,CGSSLQRGETDTQYF,TGTGGCAGCAGTCTCCAGAGGGGTGAGACAGATACACAGTATTTT
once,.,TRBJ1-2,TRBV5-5,CASSLEGMNYGYTF,TGTGCCAGCAGCTTGGAAGGAATGAACTATGGCTACACCTTC
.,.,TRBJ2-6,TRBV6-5,CASSLRTGMKAGANVLTF,TGTGCCAGCAGTCTTCGAACGGGGATGAAAGCTGGGGCCAACGTCCTGACTTTC
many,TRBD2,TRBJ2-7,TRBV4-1,CASSATSGTGSGEQYF,TGCGCCAGCAGCGCGACTAGCGGGACCGGCTCGGGGGAGCAGTACTTC
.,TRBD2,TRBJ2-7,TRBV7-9,CANSLAIGLAGHEQYF,TGTGCCAACAGCTTAGCTATCGGCCTAGCGGGACACGAGCAGTACTTC
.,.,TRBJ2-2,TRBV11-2,CASSLIGRGTWDLFF,TGTGCCAGCAGTTTAATCGGACGGGGCACCTGGGATCTGTTTTTT
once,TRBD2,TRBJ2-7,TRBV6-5,CVSSRTSGVYEQYF,TGTGTCAGCAGTCGCACTAGCGGAGTCTACGAGCAGTACTTC